This TCR beta chain appears in the sequencing data of a study of blood T cell repertoires in COVID-19. The J segment lost 6 bases and the V segment lost 1 base, leaving 3 bases of the junction unmatched. CDR1 KGHSH and CDR2 LQKENI come from the germline V gene. This CDR3 has 14 amino acids. Method: immunoSEQ multiplex PCR; TCRdb's copy keeps in-frame clones and lacks some. The table lists some 70,000 clones, over 80% of them singletons. This clone was found once. Sequenced sample: peripheral blood. This clonotype originated in a man aged 45-65 years with COVID-19, enrolled during active disease. This chain uses TRBV18 with TRBJ1-2, with TRBD1 matching 9 bases. CDR3 amino acids: CASSPLQGANGYTF. The CDR3 nucleotides are TGTGCCAGCTCACCACTACAGGGGGCGAATGGCTACACCTTC.